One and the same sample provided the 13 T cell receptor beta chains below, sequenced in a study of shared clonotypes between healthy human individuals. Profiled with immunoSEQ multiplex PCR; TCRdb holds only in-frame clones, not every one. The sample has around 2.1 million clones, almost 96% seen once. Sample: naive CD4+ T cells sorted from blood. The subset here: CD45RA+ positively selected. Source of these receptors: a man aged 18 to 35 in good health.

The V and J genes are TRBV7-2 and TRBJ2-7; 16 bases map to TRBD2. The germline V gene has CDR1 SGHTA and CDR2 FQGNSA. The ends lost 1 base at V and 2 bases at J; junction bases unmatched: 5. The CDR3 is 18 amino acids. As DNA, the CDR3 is TGTGCCAGCAGCTTAGTAGCCGGGACTAGCGGGAGGGCCTACGAGCAGTACTTC. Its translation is CASSLVAGTSGRAYEQYF.

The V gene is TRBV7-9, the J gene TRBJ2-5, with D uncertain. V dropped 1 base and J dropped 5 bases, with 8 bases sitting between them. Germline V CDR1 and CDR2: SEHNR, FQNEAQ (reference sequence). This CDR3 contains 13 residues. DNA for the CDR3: TGTGCCAGCAGCTTAGGGTTTTTGGAGACCCAGTACTTC. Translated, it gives CASSLGFLETQYF.

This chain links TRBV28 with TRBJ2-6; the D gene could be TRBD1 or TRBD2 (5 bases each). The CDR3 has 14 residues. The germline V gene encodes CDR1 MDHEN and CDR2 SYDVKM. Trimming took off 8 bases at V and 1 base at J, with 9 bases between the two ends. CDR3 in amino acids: CASEGRSGANVLTF. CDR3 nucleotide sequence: TGTGCCAGCGAGGGGCGGTCTGGGGCCAACGTCCTGACTTTC.

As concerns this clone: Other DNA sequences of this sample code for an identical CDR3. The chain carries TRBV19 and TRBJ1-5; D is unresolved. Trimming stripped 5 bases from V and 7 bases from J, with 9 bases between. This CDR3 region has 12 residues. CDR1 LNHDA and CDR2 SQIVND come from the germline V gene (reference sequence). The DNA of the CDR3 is TGTGCCAGTAGTCAAACCGGCCAGCCCCAGCATTTT. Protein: CASSQTGQPQHF.

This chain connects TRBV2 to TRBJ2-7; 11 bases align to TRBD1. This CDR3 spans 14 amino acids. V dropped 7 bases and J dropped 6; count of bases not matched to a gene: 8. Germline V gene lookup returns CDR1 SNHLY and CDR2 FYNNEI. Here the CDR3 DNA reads TGTGCCAGCACCCGGGACAGGGGGTTAAGCGAGCAGTACTTC. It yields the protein CASTRDRGLSEQYF.

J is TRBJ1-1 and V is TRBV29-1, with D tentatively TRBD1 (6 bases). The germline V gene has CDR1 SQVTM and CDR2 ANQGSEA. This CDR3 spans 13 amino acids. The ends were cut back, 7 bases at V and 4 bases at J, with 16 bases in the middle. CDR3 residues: CSGKQGWVTEAFF. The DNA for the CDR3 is TGCAGCGGGAAACAGGGATGGGTCACTGAAGCTTTCTTT.

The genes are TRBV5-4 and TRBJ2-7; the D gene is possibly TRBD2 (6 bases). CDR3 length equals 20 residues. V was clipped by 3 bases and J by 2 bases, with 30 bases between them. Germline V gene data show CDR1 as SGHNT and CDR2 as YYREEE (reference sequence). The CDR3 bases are TGTGCCAGCAGCTACGGGTCCCAGGCGGGGAACCGTCAGAAGCCCTACGAGCAGTACTTC. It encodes CASSYGSQAGNRQKPYEQYF. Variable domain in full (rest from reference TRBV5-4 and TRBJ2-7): ETGVTQSPTHLIKTRGQQVTLRCSSQSGHNTVSWYQQALGQGPQFIFQYYREEENGRGNFPPRFSGLQFPNYSSELNVNALELDDSALYLCASSYGSQAGNRQKPYEQYFGPGTRLTVT.

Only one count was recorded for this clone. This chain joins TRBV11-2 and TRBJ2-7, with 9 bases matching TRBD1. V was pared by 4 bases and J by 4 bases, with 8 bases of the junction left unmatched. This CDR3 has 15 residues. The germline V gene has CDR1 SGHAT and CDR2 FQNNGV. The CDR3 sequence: CASSSDRGNTYEQYF. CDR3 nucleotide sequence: TGTGCCAGCAGCTCCGACAGGGGGAATACGTACGAGCAGTACTTC.

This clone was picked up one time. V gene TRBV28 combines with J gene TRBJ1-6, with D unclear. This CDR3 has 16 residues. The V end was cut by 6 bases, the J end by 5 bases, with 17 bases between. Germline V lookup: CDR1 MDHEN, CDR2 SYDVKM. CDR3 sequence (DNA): TGTGCCAGCAGCCCCATTGGGGAAGTAAATAATTCACCCCTCCACTTT. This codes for CASSPIGEVNNSPLHF. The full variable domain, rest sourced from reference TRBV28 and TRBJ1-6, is DVKVTQSSRYLVKRTGEKVFLECVQDMDHENMFWYRQDPGLGLRLIYFSYDVKMKEKGDIPEGYSVSREKKERFSLILESASTNQTSMYLCASSPIGEVNNSPLHFGNGTRLTVT.

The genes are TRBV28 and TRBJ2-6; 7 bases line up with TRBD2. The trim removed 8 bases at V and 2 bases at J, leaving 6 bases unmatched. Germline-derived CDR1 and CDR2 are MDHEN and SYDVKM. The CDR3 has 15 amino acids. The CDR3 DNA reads TGTGCCAGCTCCTTGCGGGGGACTGGGGCCAACGTCCTGACTTTC. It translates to CASSLRGTGANVLTF.

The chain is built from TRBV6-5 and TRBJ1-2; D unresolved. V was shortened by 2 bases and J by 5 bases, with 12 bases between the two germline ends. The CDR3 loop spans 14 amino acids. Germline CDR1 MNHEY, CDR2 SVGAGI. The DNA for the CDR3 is TGTGCCAGCAGTTACGGCGTTTGGCGTTATGGCTACACCTTC. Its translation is CASSYGVWRYGYTF.

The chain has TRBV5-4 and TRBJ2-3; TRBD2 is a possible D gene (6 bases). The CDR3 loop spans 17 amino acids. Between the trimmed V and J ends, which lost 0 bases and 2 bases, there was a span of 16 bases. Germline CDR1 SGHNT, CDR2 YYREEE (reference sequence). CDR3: CASSLGAGGETTDTQYF. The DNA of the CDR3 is TGTGCCAGCAGCTTGGGGGCGGGCGGGGAGACCACAGATACGCAGTATTTT.

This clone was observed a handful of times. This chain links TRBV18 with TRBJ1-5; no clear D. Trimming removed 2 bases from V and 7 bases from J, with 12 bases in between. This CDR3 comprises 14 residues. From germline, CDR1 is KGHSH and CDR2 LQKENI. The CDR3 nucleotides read TGTGCCAGCTCACCAAGCCCCACGGAGCAGCCCCAGCATTTT. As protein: CASSPSPTEQPQHF.